A single sample gave rise to the 23 T cell receptor beta chains below, sequenced in a study of blood T cell repertoires in COVID-19. TCRdb's table, derived via immunoSEQ multiplex PCR, lists solely in-frame clones and lacks some. The table has roughly 230,000 clones, more than 65% seen once. The source material was peripheral blood. These receptors were taken from a man in his fifties or sixties with active or convalescent COVID-19.

This chain uses TRBV19 with TRBJ1-1; TRBD1 agrees at 12 bases. Germline V gene data show CDR1 as LNHDA and CDR2 as SQIVND (reference sequence). The CDR3 sequence is 15 residues long. The ends lost 7 bases at V and 3 bases at J; junction bases unmatched: 6. In nucleotides, the CDR3 is TGTGCCAGTAAAGGGACAGGGGGCCGGGACACTGAAGCTTTCTTT. Amino acid sequence: CASKGTGGRDTEAFF.

The CDR3 protein is CASSLARGPTGELFF. Written as DNA, the CDR3 is TGTGCCAGCAGCTTAGCGAGGGGGCCCACCGGGGAGCTGTTTTTT. V gene TRBV11-3 combines with J gene TRBJ2-2; 7 nucleotides match TRBD1. CDR3 length: 15 residues. Germline values: CDR1 SGHNT, CDR2 YENEEA. V shed 1 base and J 4 bases; nucleotides not matched to a gene: 3.

Only a few counts were recorded for this clone. V gene TRBV9 combines with J gene TRBJ2-2; 10 bases fit TRBD2. The V and J ends lost 7 bases and 4 bases, in that order; junction bases with no gene match: 7. The germline V gene encodes CDR1 SGDLS and CDR2 YYNGEE. The CDR3 is made up of 15 amino acids. The CDR3 reads CASGRTSGVTGELFF. The DNA of the CDR3 is TGTGCCAGCGGGAGGACTAGCGGTGTCACCGGGGAGCTGTTTTTT.

The gene calls are TRBV19 and TRBJ1-6; D remains unclear. The CDR3 length is 13 residues. Trimming took 5 bases from V and 14 from J, leaving 16 bases between them. CDR1 and CDR2 (germline): LNHDA, SQIVND (reference sequence). The DNA for the CDR3 is TGTGCCAGTAGTGTGGACTGGGGTAGGACCCTCCACTTT. Protein product: CASSVDWGRTLHF.

The chain uses TRBV7-2 and TRBJ2-3; tentatively, D is TRBD2 (6 bases). The germline V gene has CDR1 SGHTA and CDR2 FQGNSA. The ends were cut back, 3 bases at V and 6 bases at J, with 13 bases in the middle. The CDR3 covers 14 residues. This chain's CDR3 is CASSLTRITDTQYF. As DNA, the CDR3 is TGTGCCAGCAGCTTGACTAGGATTACCGATACGCAGTATTTT.

V gene TRBV11-1 combines with J gene TRBJ2-7; no firm D call. The CDR3 totals 14 residues. The germline CDR1 and CDR2 sequences are SGHAT and FQDESV (reference sequence). V was clipped by 3 bases and J by 3 bases, with 12 bases between them. CDR3: CASSFLSSLYEQYF. CDR3 coding DNA: TGTGCCAGCAGCTTCCTCTCGTCTCTCTACGAGCAGTACTTC.

This clone was found once. The rearrangement uses TRBV3-1 (or the pseudogene TRBV3-2) and TRBJ1-2; maybe TRBD1 (5 bases). Trimming left V 0 bases short and J 4 bases short, with 6 bases between. This CDR3 is built from 13 residues. The V gene's germline CDR1 is LGHDT and CDR2 YNNKEL (reference sequence). CDR3 loop: CASSQETGYGYTF. For the CDR3, the DNA is TGTGCCAGCAGCCAAGAAACAGGCTATGGCTACACCTTC.

This sequence joins TRBV6-1 and TRBJ1-2; possibly TRBD1 for D (5 bases). Germline assignment: CDR1 MNHNS and CDR2 SASEGT. The CDR3 is 12 residues long. V lost 2 bases, J lost 8 bases, and 9 bases lay in between. CDR3 coding DNA: TGTGCCAGCAGTGAAAGACAGTTAGGCTACACCTTC. It yields the protein CASSERQLGYTF.

V gene TRBV5-1 combines with J gene TRBJ2-7, with unresolved D. The CDR3 contains 15 residues. Germline V CDR1 and CDR2: SGHRS, YFSETQ. The ends were cut back, 4 bases at V and 2 bases at J, with 16 bases in the middle. DNA of the CDR3: TGCGCCAGCAGCCCGAACACCCTCCAAACCTACGAGCAGTACTTC. Its protein is CASSPNTLQTYEQYF.

The chain combines TRBV9 with TRBJ2-5; TRBD2 agrees at 8 bases. From germline, CDR1 is SGDLS and CDR2 YYNGEE. The CDR3 consists of 16 residues. The trim removed 0 bases at V and 2 bases at J, leaving 6 bases unmatched. CDR3 bases: TGTGCCAGCAGCGTAGCAAGCGGGGGCCCTCAAGAGACCCAGTACTTC. Its protein is CASSVASGGPQETQYF.

V is TRBV29-1 and J is TRBJ1-2, with 8 bases aligning to TRBD1. Germline values: CDR1 SQVTM, CDR2 ANQGSEA. The ends lost 7 bases at V and 4 bases at J; junction bases unmatched: 5. The CDR3 runs 12 residues. This CDR3 is CSARQGIYGYTF. CDR3 DNA sequence: TGCAGCGCCCGACAGGGGATCTATGGCTACACCTTC.

V gene TRBV11-2 combines with J gene TRBJ2-7; a possible D gene is TRBD1 (6 bases). Trimming took off 4 bases at V and 1 base at J, with 17 bases between the two ends. The CDR3 has 16 residues. Per the germline V gene, CDR1 is SGHAT and CDR2 is FQNNGV. CDR3 sequence (DNA): TGTGCCAGCAGCTCGATCAGATCCAGGGGATCCTACGAGCAGTACTTC. This codes for CASSSIRSRGSYEQYF.

The gene calls are TRBV20-1 and TRBJ1-2; D is ambiguous. This CDR3 spans 12 amino acids. V lost 3 bases, J lost 0 bases, and 5 bases lay in between. CDR1 and CDR2 from the germline V gene are DFQATT and SNEGSKA (reference sequence). The CDR3 coding sequence is TGCAGTGCTAGTTCCGCTAACTATGGCTACACCTTC. Its translation is CSASSANYGYTF.

The rearrangement uses TRBV7-3 and TRBJ1-1, with TRBD1 matching 10 bases. The CDR3 spans 15 residues. After removal of 4 bases from V and 4 bases from J, the junction contained 6 bases not matched to a gene. Germline-derived CDR1 and CDR2 are SGHTA and FQGTGA. CDR3 DNA sequence: TGTGCCAGCAGCTCGACAGGGGGCTGGGGCACTGAAGCTTTCTTT. Protein: CASSSTGGWGTEAFF. The variable domain in full, with the rest retrieved from reference TRBV7-3 and TRBJ1-1, is GAGVSQTPSNKVTEKGKYVELRCDPISGHTALYWYRQSLGQGPEFLIYFQGTGAADDSGLPNDRFFAVRPEGSVSTLKIQRTERGDSAVYLCASSSTGGWGTEAFFGQGTRLTVV.

This chain links TRBV30 with TRBJ2-5; a possible D gene is TRBD1 (6 bases). Deletions cut 0 bases from V and 2 bases from J, with 10 bases between. CDR3 length: 14 residues. In germline, CDR1 is GTSNPN, CDR2 SVGIG (reference sequence). CDR3 nucleotides: TGTGCCTGGAGTGTGGGGGCGGAACAAGAGACCCAGTACTTC. Translation: CAWSVGAEQETQYF. Full variable domain (rest looked up from reference TRBV30 and TRBJ2-5): SQTIHQWPATLVQPVGSPLSLECTVEGTSNPNLYWYRQAAGRGLQLLFYSVGIGQISSEVPQNLSASRPQDRQFILSSKKLLLSDSGFYLCAWSVGAEQETQYFGPGTRLLVL.

The gene calls are TRBV7-9 and TRBJ2-5, with a possible D match to TRBD2 (6 bases). Trimming removed 3 bases from V and 5 bases from J, with 16 bases in between. Germline-derived CDR1 and CDR2 are SEHNR and FQNEAQ (reference sequence). This CDR3 is built from 15 residues. In DNA form, the CDR3 reads TGTGCCAGCAGCTTTGGGGCTAGCGTTGCGGAGACCCAGTACTTC. Its translation: CASSFGASVAETQYF. Together with reference TRBV7-9 and TRBJ2-5, the CDR3 gives the full variable domain: DTGVSQNPRHKITKRGQNVTFRCDPISEHNRLYWYRQTLGQGPEFLTYFQNEAQLEKSRLLSDRFSAERPKGSFSTLEIQRTEQGDSAMYLCASSFGASVAETQYFGPGTRLLVL.

This rearrangement joins TRBV6-2 or TRBV6-3 to TRBJ2-3; maybe TRBD2 (5 bases). Germline V gene lookup returns CDR1 MNHEY and CDR2 SVGEGT. CDR3 size: 13 residues. Trimming took 4 bases from V and 2 from J, leaving 7 bases between them. CDR3 protein: CASSSRDTDTQYF. The CDR3 DNA sequence: TGTGCCAGCAGTTCGAGGGACACAGATACGCAGTATTTT.

This clone was seen only once. V and J are TRBV25-1 and TRBJ2-5, with D possibly being TRBD2 (5 bases). Looked up from germline, CDR1 is MGHDK and CDR2 is SYGVNS. The CDR3 runs to 13 residues. V was trimmed by 6 bases and J by 7 bases, leaving 15 bases between them. CDR3 nucleotides: TGTGCCAGCAGCCCGTCGGGGAGTGGGACCCAGTACTTC. This sequence encodes CASSPSGSGTQYF.

The chain combines TRBV28 with TRBJ2-4, with TRBD1 matching 9 bases. V shed 5 bases and J 6 bases; nucleotides not matched to a gene: 11. Germline lookup yields CDR1 MDHEN and CDR2 SYDVKM. This CDR3 is built from 16 residues. The CDR3 here is CASSPAGTGSGNIQYF. CDR3 coding DNA: TGTGCCAGCAGTCCGGCTGGGACAGGGAGTGGAAACATTCAGTACTTC.

The chain recombines TRBV29-1 with TRBJ2-6, with 7 nucleotides matching TRBD2. The germline gives CDR1 SQVTM, CDR2 ANQGSEA. This CDR3 is 13 amino acids long. The V segment lost 5 bases and the J segment 4 bases; nucleotides outside the gene matches: 2. CDR3 protein: CSVRGEGANVLTF. As DNA, the CDR3 is TGCAGCGTTCGGGGGGAAGGGGCCAACGTCCTGACTTTC. Full variable domain (remainder filled in from reference TRBV29-1 and TRBJ2-6): SAVISQKPSRDICQRGTSLTIQCQVDSQVTMMFWYRQQPGQSLTLIATANQGSEATYESGFVIDKFPISRPNLTFSTLTVSNMSPEDSSIYLCSVRGEGANVLTFGAGSRLTVL.

The chain carries TRBV25-1 and TRBJ2-3; D remains ambiguous. Germline values: CDR1 MGHDK, CDR2 SYGVNS. Trimming removed 9 bases from V and 3 bases from J, with 13 bases in between. The CDR3 contains 13 residues. The CDR3 nucleotides read TGTGCCAGTATTGGGCTCGTAACAGATACGCAGTATTTT. Its protein product is CASIGLVTDTQYF.

The rearrangement uses TRBV6-6 and TRBJ2-5, with a possible D match to TRBD2 (5 bases). CDR1 and CDR2 from the germline V gene are MNHNY and SVGAGI (reference sequence). CDR3 length equals 14 residues. Deletions cut 7 bases from V and 7 bases from J, with 19 bases between. CDR3 loop: CASIQVRGKGTQYF. The CDR3 nucleotides read TGTGCCAGCATCCAAGTTCGAGGGAAGGGGACCCAGTACTTC.

The chain joins TRBV7-9 to TRBJ1-2; D perhaps matches TRBD1 (6 bases). The CDR3 is 16 amino acids. Trimming left V 0 bases short and J 0 bases short, with 11 bases between. Germline V gene sequence: CDR1 SEHNR, CDR2 FQNEAQ (reference sequence). The CDR3 is CASSLARGDTNYGYTF. The CDR3 DNA sequence: TGTGCCAGCAGCTTAGCGCGTGGGGACACTAACTATGGCTACACCTTC.